This paragraph covers one T cell receptor beta chain sequence. Germline V gene lookup returns CDR1 GTSNPN and CDR2 SVGIG (reference sequence). V was cut by 3 bases and J by 3 bases, with 18 bases left in between. This CDR3 region has 15 residues. This record comes from a study of cytomegalovirus exposure and HLA in healthy donors. Study details: In an early release, HLA-typed donors contributed 80 million to 95 million unique TCR sequences.

Primers: 60 Vbeta forward and 13 Jbeta reverse. Authors' analysis steps: Later, tens of millions of unique TCR beta chains were counted in an analysis, and about 10 million of them were shared. Sequencing was performed with immunoSEQ multiplex PCR; in TCRdb, only in-frame clones are kept and a portion is missing. That table is the source of V, J and clone size, and D and trimming were worked out from the DNA. In the table there are 120,000 or so clones, 82% of which are singletons. The gene calls are TRBV30 and TRBJ2-7, with D possibly TRBD2 on 6 matching bases. Material for sequencing was PBMCs. The sequence came from a male donor in good health and CMV-seropositive. Written as DNA, the CDR3 is TGTGCCTGGAGATCGGAGGCGGGACTTAACTACGAGCAGTACTTC. This translates into CAWRSEAGLNYEQYF.